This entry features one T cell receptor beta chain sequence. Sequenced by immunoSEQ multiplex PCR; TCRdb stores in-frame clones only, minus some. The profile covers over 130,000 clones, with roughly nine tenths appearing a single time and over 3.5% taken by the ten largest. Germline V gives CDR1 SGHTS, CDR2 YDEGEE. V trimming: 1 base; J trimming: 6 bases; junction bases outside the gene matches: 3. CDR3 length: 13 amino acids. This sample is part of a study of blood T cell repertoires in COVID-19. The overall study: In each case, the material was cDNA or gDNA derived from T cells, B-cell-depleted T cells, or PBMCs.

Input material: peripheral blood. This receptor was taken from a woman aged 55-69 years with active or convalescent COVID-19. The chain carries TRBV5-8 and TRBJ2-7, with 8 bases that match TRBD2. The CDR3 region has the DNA TGTGCCAGCAGCTTGCCGGGGGGGCGCGAGCAGTACTTC. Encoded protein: CASSLPGGREQYF.